The clone carrying this T cell receptor beta chain was observed a handful of times. FACS was used to enrich TEMRA cells, whereas the CD8+ and CD4+ T cells were obtained by negative isolation. The data belong to a study of CD8 T cells in Susac syndrome. CDR1 and CDR2 (germline): SEHNR, FQNEAQ (reference sequence). The CDR3 is 15 residues long. With 1 base clipped from V and 4 bases from J, the junction kept 6 bases outside the gene matches. The authors reverse transcribed roughly 0.5 to 1 ug RNA with random hexamers. Amplification of TCR beta CDR3 spanned 54 Vbeta and 13 Jbeta via immunoSEQ multiplex PCR. One entry per CDR3 protein, called by TCRdb with MiXCR from the immunoSEQ multiplex PCR reads. The data contain about 160,000 distinct CDR3 sequences, 92% of them singletons.

This sequence joins TRBV7-9 and TRBJ1-2, with 7 bases that match TRBD1. The source is a human donor in good health. Sequencing input: CD4+ T cells from PBMCs. CDR3 region: CASSLVEGAGYGYTF. In nucleotides, the CDR3 is TGTGCCAGCAGCTTAGTGGAGGGGGCTGGCTATGGCTACACCTTC. The entire variable domain, with the rest obtained from reference TRBV7-9 and TRBJ1-2, is as follows: DTGVSQNPRHKITKRGQNVTFRCDPISEHNRLYWYRQTLGQGPEFLTYFQNEAQLEKSRLLSDRFSAERPKGSFSTLEIQRTEQGDSAMYLCASSLVEGAGYGYTFGSGTRLTVV.